The next 11 T cell receptor beta chains were all read from a single sample in a study of cytomegalovirus exposure and HLA in healthy donors. Generated by immunoSEQ multiplex PCR, the TCRdb table keeps only in-frame clones and is missing some. The sample includes 150,000 to 170,000 clones, approximately 86% seen only once; the top ten take 20% to 25%. The sample comprised PBMCs. The origin of the receptors is a young man in good health and CMV-seropositive.

The rearrangement uses TRBV5-1 and TRBJ2-3, with TRBD2 identical over 14 bases. V was pared by 2 bases and J by 4 bases, with 3 bases of the junction left unmatched. This CDR3 is built from 16 residues. The germline gives CDR1 SGHRS, CDR2 YFSETQ. DNA of the CDR3: TGCGCCAGCAGCTTACCGGGACTAGCGGGGGCAGATACGCAGTATTTT. Protein: CASSLPGLAGADTQYF.

This clone was found a few times. The J gene is TRBJ2-5, the V gene TRBV5-1; TRBD2 matches 15 bases. This CDR3 comprises 16 residues. The germline V gene encodes CDR1 SGHRS and CDR2 YFSETQ. V lost 4 bases, J lost 4 bases, and 5 bases stayed unmatched. The CDR3 here is CASSAGTSGGIETQYF. DNA of the CDR3: TGCGCCAGCAGCGCGGGGACTAGCGGGGGGATAGAGACCCAGTACTTC.

This rearrangement joins TRBV7-3 to TRBJ1-1; D is unresolved. The CDR3 consists of 14 residues. CDR1 and CDR2 (germline): SGHTA, FQGTGA. The ends were cut back, 0 bases at V and 4 bases at J, with 9 bases in the middle. The CDR3 sequence: CASSLTPQVTEAFF. CDR3 sequence (DNA): TGTGCCAGCAGCTTAACGCCCCAGGTCACTGAAGCTTTCTTT.

The rearrangement joins TRBV6-1 to TRBJ2-2; a weak D match, TRBD2 (6 bases). This CDR3 region has 16 residues. Trimming removed 2 bases at V and 5 bases at J, with 15 bases between. CDR1 and CDR2 from the germline V gene are MNHNS and SASEGT. CDR3 nucleotides: TGTGCCAGCAGTGAATGGAGGGCTGGAGGAACCGGGGAGCTGTTTTTT. Its translation is CASSEWRAGGTGELFF.

This clone turned up a few times. The chain employs TRBV29-1 and TRBJ2-2; possibly TRBD2 for D (6 bases). The CDR3 runs 13 residues. CDR1 and CDR2 (germline): SQVTM, ANQGSEA. Trimming took off 7 bases at V and 4 bases at J, with 13 bases between the two ends. In DNA form, the CDR3 reads TGCAGCGCCAAGCCGGGAGCCACCGGGGAGCTGTTTTTT. It encodes CSAKPGATGELFF.

CDR3 loop: CASRELSGPYEQYF. CDR3 coding DNA: TGTGCCAGCAGAGAACTTAGCGGCCCCTACGAGCAGTACTTC. The chain has TRBV6-5 and TRBJ2-7; perhaps TRBD2 as D (6 bases). Germline V CDR1 and CDR2: MNHEY, SVGAGI. V was clipped by 6 bases and J by 2 bases, with 14 bases between them. This CDR3 is 14 amino acids long.

This chain uses TRBV7-9 with TRBJ2-7; the D is unclear. V lost 7 bases and J lost 6, with 10 bases in between. Germline V CDR1 and CDR2: SEHNR, FQNEAQ (reference sequence). This CDR3 contains 11 residues. This CDR3 is CASTVNGEQYF. The CDR3 coding sequence is TGTGCCAGCACGGTAAATGGCGAGCAGTACTTC.

The chain uses TRBV27 and TRBJ1-3; 7 nucleotides align to TRBD1. CDR3 size: 14 residues. V shed 6 bases and J 1 base; nucleotides not matched to a gene: 3. Germline-derived CDR1 and CDR2 are MNHEY and SMNVEV (reference sequence). CDR3: CASRPTGSGNTIYF. The CDR3 bases are TGTGCCAGCAGGCCGACAGGGTCTGGAAACACCATATATTTT.

The chain combines TRBV7-8 with TRBJ1-2, with 12 bases that match TRBD1. V shed 5 bases and J 5 bases; nucleotides not matched to a gene: 12. Germline V gene sequence: CDR1 SGHVS, CDR2 FQNEAQ. CDR3 size: 17 residues. CDR3 DNA sequence: TGTGCCAGCAGCCGACTTACCGGGACAGGGGGCGCGTATGGCTACACCTTC. Translation gives CASSRLTGTGGAYGYTF.

CDR3 loop: CASSPPATSVYEQYF. For the CDR3, the DNA is TGTGCCAGCTCACCACCGGCGACTAGCGTGTACGAGCAGTACTTC. This chain joins TRBV18 and TRBJ2-7; 8 bases are shared with TRBD2. The J segment lost 4 bases and the V segment lost 0 bases, leaving 5 bases of the junction unmatched. Germline V lookup: CDR1 KGHSH, CDR2 LQKENI. The CDR3 runs to 15 residues.

The chain links TRBV15 to TRBJ1-2; D perhaps matches TRBD1 (5 bases). This CDR3 has 13 amino acids. Germline V gene sequence: CDR1 LNHNV, CDR2 YYDKDF (reference sequence). Trimming cost V 3 bases and J 4 bases, with 9 bases left between them. CDR3 DNA sequence: TGTGCCACCAGCAGGCAGGGTACCTATGGCTACACCTTC. As protein: CATSRQGTYGYTF.